The entry below describes one T cell receptor (beta chain). The data were taken from a study of blood T cell repertoires in COVID-19. Study information: The United States, Italy and Spain were the sources of the acute and convalescent COVID-19 samples. PBMCs, B-cell-depleted T cells, or T cells were the source of the cDNA or gDNA that made up the material.

The CDR3 loop spans 16 amino acids. V was pared by 5 bases and J by 1 base, with 8 bases of the junction left unmatched. Germline CDR1 MDHEN, CDR2 SYDVKM. In the original workflow: Researchers report that nucleated cell counts were estimated from reference gene primer amplification. Data came from immunoSEQ multiplex PCR; TCRdb stores just in-frame clones and leaves some out. V and J calls and clone size are copied from that table; D and trimming were computed from the DNA. The sample yields tens of thousands of clones, 91% seen once. This TCR came from a woman in her forties or fifties in a cohort sampled during active COVID-19. Sequencing used peripheral blood. V is TRBV28 and J is TRBJ2-7, with TRBD1 identical over 10 bases. The CDR3: CASSPPPGQGSYEQYF. The CDR3 DNA reads as TGTGCCAGCAGTCCCCCCCCGGGACAGGGGTCCTACGAGCAGTACTTC.